This TCR beta chain was observed in a study of T cell changes during pregnancy in multiple sclerosis. J gave up 3 bases and V 2 bases, and 6 bases lay outside the gene matches. The germline gives CDR1 LNHNV, CDR2 YYDKDF (reference sequence). The CDR3 is 15 residues long. Assay used: immunoSEQ multiplex PCR; TCRdb lists only in-frame clones, some missing. The sample contains just under 65,000 clones, about nine tenths of which appear only once. Specimen: peripheral blood, collected in the third trimester of pregnancy. The receptor was derived from a female donor in good health, enrolled as a control in a pregnancy study. This chain uses TRBV15 with TRBJ2-7; 8 nucleotides agree with TRBD1. CDR3 loop: CATSRPGGADYEQYF. CDR3 nucleotides: TGTGCCACCAGCAGACCAGGGGGCGCGGACTACGAGCAGTACTTC.